This T cell receptor (beta chain) was sequenced during a study of blood T cell repertoires in COVID-19. The overall study: From the United States, Italy and Spain came samples of acute and convalescent COVID-19. T cells, B-cell-depleted T cells, or PBMCs supplied cDNA or gDNA.

In the authors' methods: From reference gene primer amplification, estimates of nucleated cell counts were derived. Assay used: immunoSEQ multiplex PCR; TCRdb lists only in-frame clones, some missing. That table furnishes V, J and clone size, whereas the DNA furnished D and trimming. The sample includes about 190,000 clones, roughly four fifths seen only once; the top ten take less than 15%. V trimming: 5 bases; J trimming: 4 bases; junction bases outside the gene matches: 3. Germline V lookup: CDR1 LNHDA, CDR2 SQIVND (reference sequence). The CDR3 runs 14 residues. Specimen: peripheral blood. The genes are TRBV19 and TRBJ1-1; 11 bases agree with TRBD1. This sequence was found in a man aged 50 to 60 who had recovered from COVID-19. As DNA, the CDR3 is TGTGCCAGTAGTCCCGGACAGGGGGCCACTGAAGCTTTCTTT. It specifies CASSPGQGATEAFF.